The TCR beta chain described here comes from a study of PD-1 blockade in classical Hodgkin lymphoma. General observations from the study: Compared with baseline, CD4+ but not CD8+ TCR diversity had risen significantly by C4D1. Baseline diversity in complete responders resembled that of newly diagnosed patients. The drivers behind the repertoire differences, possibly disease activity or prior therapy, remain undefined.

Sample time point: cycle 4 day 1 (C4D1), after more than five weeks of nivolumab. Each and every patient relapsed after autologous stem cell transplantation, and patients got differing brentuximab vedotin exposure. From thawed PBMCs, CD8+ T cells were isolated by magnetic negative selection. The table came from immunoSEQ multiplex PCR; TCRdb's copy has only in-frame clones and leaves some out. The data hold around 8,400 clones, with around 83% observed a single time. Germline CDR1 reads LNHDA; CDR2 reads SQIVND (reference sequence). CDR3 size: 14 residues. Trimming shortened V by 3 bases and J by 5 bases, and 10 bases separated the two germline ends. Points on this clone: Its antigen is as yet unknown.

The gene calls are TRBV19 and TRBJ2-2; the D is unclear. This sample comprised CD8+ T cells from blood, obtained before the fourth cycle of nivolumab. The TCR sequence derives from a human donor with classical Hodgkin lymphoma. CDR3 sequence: CASSILVGTGELFF. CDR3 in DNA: TGTGCCAGTAGTATCCTGGTCGGGACCGGGGAGCTGTTTTTT.